The 17 T cell receptor beta chains listed next were all sequenced from one sample in a study of blood T cells in healthy people across ages. A J-beta primer mix and a sample-barcoded 5' primer were used in a second PCR of roughly 7 to 12 cycles. TCRdb fed the 5' RACE reads into MiXCR, producing one record per CDR3 protein. The table includes about 640,000 distinct CDR3 sequences, roughly 53% detected once. Sequencing was carried out using blood. Every receptor here comes from a man between 60 and 75 years old in good health.

This chain connects TRBV7-2 to TRBJ2-1; 8 positions agree with TRBD2. Per germline, CDR1 SGHTA and CDR2 FQGNSA. CDR3 length: 14 residues. V gave up 5 bases and J gave up 7 bases; unmatched junction bases: 7. CDR3 in amino acids: CASSPQRGWNEQFF. DNA for the CDR3: TGTGCCAGCAGCCCCCAGCGGGGGTGGAATGAGCAGTTCTTC. Full variable domain (rest looked up from reference TRBV7-2 and TRBJ2-1): GAGVSQSPSNKVTEKGKDVELRCDPISGHTALYWYRQSLGQGLEFLIYFQGNSAPDKSGLPSDRFSAERTGGSVSTLTIQRTQQEDSAVYLCASSPQRGWNEQFFGPGTRLTVL.

Remarks on this clonotype: Mismatch with germline at one junction end may stem from a read error. The chain links TRBV20-1 to TRBJ2-3, with 12 bases lining up with TRBD1. CDR3 length: 14 amino acids. The germline gives CDR1 DFQATT, CDR2 SNEGSKA (reference sequence). This chain's CDR3 is CSATGTGGLDTQYF. CDR3 nucleotides: TGCAGTGCCACCGGGACAGGGGGCTTAGATACACAGTATTTT.

In its sample, this clonotype was seen a few times. The rearrangement joins TRBV7-6 to TRBJ2-3; D gene uncertain. Trimming took 5 bases from V and 3 from J, leaving 18 bases between them. The CDR3 sequence is 16 residues long. The V gene's germline CDR1 is SGHVS and CDR2 FNYEAQ. CDR3 amino acids: CASSPSSFVWTDTQYF. CDR3 nucleotide sequence: TGTGCCAGCAGCCCGAGTTCGTTCGTGTGGACAGATACGCAGTATTTT. Full variable domain (rest looked up from reference TRBV7-6 and TRBJ2-3): GAGVSQSPRYKVTKRGQDVALRCDPISGHVSLYWYRQALGQGPEFLTYFNYEAQQDKSGLPNDRFSAERPEGSISTLTIQRTEQRDSAMYRCASSPSSFVWTDTQYFGPGTRLTVL.

The gene calls are TRBV5-6 and TRBJ2-3; D is undetermined. V gave up 0 bases and J gave up 2 bases, with 10 bases separating them. This CDR3 is built from 15 residues. Germline V CDR1 and CDR2: SGHDT, YYEEEE. CDR3 protein: CASSLGVGSTDTQYF. As DNA, the CDR3 is TGTGCCAGCAGCTTGGGCGTGGGGTCCACAGATACGCAGTATTTT.

This sequence joins TRBV25-1 and TRBJ1-2; no clear D gene. The CDR3 extends over 13 amino acids. V was clipped by 7 bases and J by 3 bases, with 12 bases between them. Germline V gene data show CDR1 as MGHDK and CDR2 as SYGVNS. In DNA, the CDR3 is TGTGCCAGCACCCAAGGAACCTACTATGGCTACACCTTC. Protein sequence: CASTQGTYYGYTF.

The chain employs TRBV2 and TRBJ1-4; D gene ambiguous. Trimming took 6 bases from V and 7 from J, leaving 15 bases between them. The CDR3 is 14 amino acids. Germline assignment: CDR1 SNHLY and CDR2 FYNNEI. The DNA of the CDR3 is TGTGCCAGCAGCCGAGACAATTTACTTGAAAAACTGTTTTTT. It is translated as CASSRDNLLEKLFF.

The CDR3 DNA reads as TGCGCCAGCAGCTTGTTCGGCGAACTCAAAGAGACCCAGTACTTC. The encoded protein is CASSLFGELKETQYF. The V gene is TRBV5-1, the J gene TRBJ2-5; no firm D call. The CDR3 has 15 residues. The V end lost 1 base, the J end lost 3 bases, and 13 bases lay between the germline ends. From germline, CDR1 is SGHRS and CDR2 YFSETQ.

CDR3 sequence reads: CASSVMTEETQYF. CDR3 DNA: TGCGCCAGCAGCGTGATGACGGAAGAGACCCAGTACTTC. The chain recombines TRBV5-1 with TRBJ2-5; D is uncertain. Germline-derived CDR1 and CDR2 are SGHRS and YFSETQ. Trimming cost V 4 bases and J 3 bases, with 10 bases left between them. This CDR3 contains 13 residues.

This clonotype was seen just once. The chain carries TRBV10-3 and TRBJ2-4; D is undetermined. The tail of the sequence fits TRBJ2-5 better, so the J call may be wrong. CDR1 is ENHRY, CDR2 SYGVKD, per germline. The CDR3 contains 12 residues. The CDR3 DNA follows: TGTGCCATAGCACTCTCGGTTGAGACCCAGTACTTC. Translated: CAIALSVETQYF.

On this clonotype itself: Compared with germline, one end of the junction differs, possibly owing to a read error. The chain has TRBV10-3 and TRBJ2-5, with unresolved D. Germline CDR1 is ENHRY and CDR2 is SYGVKD. CDR3 length: 13 amino acids. In DNA, the CDR3 is TGTGCCATCAGTGACTCCAACCAAGAGGCCCAGTACTTC. This gives the protein CAISDSNQEAQYF.

This clonotype appeared a single time. V gene TRBV20-1 combines with J gene TRBJ1-2; the D is unclear. V shed 6 bases and J shed 0 bases, with 8 bases lying between them. CDR1 and CDR2 from the germline V gene are DFQATT and SNEGSKA (reference sequence). The length of the CDR3 is 12 residues. The CDR3 sequence: CSATATNYGYTF. CDR3 sequence (DNA): TGCAGTGCCACGGCGACTAACTATGGCTACACCTTC.

The chain joins TRBV6-1 to TRBJ2-5; D is uncertain. The CDR3 is 12 residues long. The germline gives CDR1 MNHNS, CDR2 SASEGT. Between the trimmed V and J ends, which lost 7 bases and 5 bases, there was a span of 11 bases. The CDR3 spells CASTSNGETQYF. DNA of the CDR3: TGTGCCAGCACCTCTAACGGGGAGACCCAGTACTTC.

This clonotype was picked up a small number of times. The chain recombines TRBV18 with TRBJ2-6, with no clear D. Germline V gene lookup returns CDR1 KGHSH and CDR2 LQKENI. CDR3 size: 19 residues. V lost 3 bases and J 0 bases, leaving 18 bases between the germline ends. The CDR3 sequence: CASSPLDLNGLSGANVLTF. The CDR3 DNA follows: TGTGCCAGCTCACCCCTGGACCTCAACGGCCTCTCTGGGGCCAACGTCCTGACTTTC. The full variable domain, rest sourced from reference TRBV18 and TRBJ2-6, is NAGVMQNPRHLVRRRGQEARLRCSPMKGHSHVYWYRQLPEEGLKFMVYLQKENIIDESGMPKERFSAEFPKEGPSILRIQQVVRGDSAAYFCASSPLDLNGLSGANVLTFGAGSRLTVL.

This rearrangement joins TRBV6-1 to TRBJ2-1, with D uncertain. The CDR3 length is 16 residues. Germline CDR1 and CDR2: MNHNS and SASEGT. The germline V and J ends were trimmed by 6 bases and 6 bases, with 21 bases remaining between them. CDR3 sequence: CASSRSWVTESNEQFF. For the CDR3, the DNA is TGTGCCAGCAGCCGAAGCTGGGTCACGGAGAGCAATGAGCAGTTCTTC.

This chain links TRBV3-1 with TRBJ2-5; D gene uncertain. The CDR3 extends over 17 amino acids. CDR1 and CDR2 (germline): LGHDT, YNNKEL (reference sequence). V was cut by 0 bases and J by 5 bases, with 19 bases left in between. Written as DNA, the CDR3 is TGTGCCAGCAGCCAAGATGCCGTGGCAGGCGGCCGGGAGACCCAGTACTTC. Translation: CASSQDAVAGGRETQYF.

CDR3 loop: CAISNRQGTTHEQYF. CDR3 nucleotides: TGTGCCATCAGTAACCGACAGGGGACGACGCACGAGCAGTACTTC. V is TRBV10-3 and J is TRBJ2-5; the match to TRBD1 covers 8 bases. The assigned J gene may be wrong: the sequence end matches TRBJ2-7 better. This CDR3 has 15 amino acids. CDR1 and CDR2 from the germline V gene are ENHRY and SYGVKD.

The chain joins TRBV4-2 to TRBJ2-3; D remains unclear. CDR1 is LGHNA and CDR2 is YNFKEQ in the germline V gene. The CDR3 totals 13 residues. The ends were cut back, 1 base at V and 6 bases at J, with 8 bases in the middle. The chain's CDR3 is CASSQVPGDTQYF. The CDR3 DNA reads TGTGCCAGCAGCCAAGTACCCGGCGATACGCAGTATTTT.